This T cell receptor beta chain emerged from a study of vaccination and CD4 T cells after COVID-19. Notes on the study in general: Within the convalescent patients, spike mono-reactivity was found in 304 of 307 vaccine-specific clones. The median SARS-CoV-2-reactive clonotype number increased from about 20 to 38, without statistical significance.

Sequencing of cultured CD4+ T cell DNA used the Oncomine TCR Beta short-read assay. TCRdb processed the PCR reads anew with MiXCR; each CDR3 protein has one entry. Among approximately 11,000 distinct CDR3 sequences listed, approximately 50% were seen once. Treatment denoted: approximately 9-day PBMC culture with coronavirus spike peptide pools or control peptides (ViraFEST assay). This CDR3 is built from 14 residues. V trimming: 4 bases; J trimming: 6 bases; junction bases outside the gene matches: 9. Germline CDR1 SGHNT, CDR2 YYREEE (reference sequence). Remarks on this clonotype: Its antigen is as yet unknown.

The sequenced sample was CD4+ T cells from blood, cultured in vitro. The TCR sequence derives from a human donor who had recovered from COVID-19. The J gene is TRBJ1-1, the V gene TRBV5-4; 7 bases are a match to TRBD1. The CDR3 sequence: CASSLDRVTSEAFF. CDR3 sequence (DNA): TGTGCCAGCAGCCTTGACAGGGTAACATCTGAAGCTTTCTTT.